This entry features one T cell receptor (beta chain) sequence. V lost 5 bases and J lost 2, with 12 bases in between. This CDR3 region has 14 residues. Germline CDR1 SGHTA, CDR2 FQGNSA. Here immunoSEQ multiplex PCR was the method, and the copy in TCRdb shows in-frame clones only, minus some. The sample records around 140,000 clones, around 94% being singletons. This sample is part of a study of control samples from healthy donors and cancer patients. This receptor was taken from a man aged 40-49 years in good health. Sequenced: blood. The chain has TRBV7-2 and TRBJ1-1; D not certain. The DNA of the CDR3 is TGTGCCAGCAGCAGGGCAGGCTTTAACACTGAAGCTTTCTTT. Translation gives CASSRAGFNTEAFF.